These T cell receptor beta chains were read from a single sample in a study of T cell responses to AZD1222 COVID-19 vaccine. Clones were sequenced by immunoSEQ multiplex PCR, and TCRdb holds only the in-frame ones, with some missing. The table lists tens of thousands of clones, more than 80% of them singletons. The material sequenced was peripheral blood, taken on day 0 of MenACWY control vaccination. The receptor set was obtained from an adult in good health. Both conserved end residues are part of each CDR3. Fields, in order: V gene, J gene, D gene, clone size, CDR3 DNA, CDR3 protein. A D gene is named only where the DNA matches it firmly. Clone size is stated in some rows and not others, as once, few, many or a class when expanded.

V: TRBV9
J: TRBJ2-3
D: TRBD2
size: .
DNA: TGTGCCAGCAGCCCTGTCGGGGGGAGGTCCACTAGCACAGATACGCAGTATTTT
CDR3: CASSPVGGRSTSTDTQYF

V: TRBV28
J: TRBJ2-3
D: .
size: .
DNA: TGTGCCAGCAGCTCGCCACGGACAGTTAGCACAGATACGCAGTATTTT
CDR3: CASSSPRTVSTDTQYF

V: TRBV4-1
J: TRBJ2-7
D: .
size: once
DNA: TGCGCCAGCAGCTTCCCAGGTTTCGAGCAGTACTTC
CDR3: CASSFPGFEQYF

V: TRBV28
J: TRBJ2-7
D: TRBD2
size: .
DNA: TGTGCCAGCAGTTTAGGGCCACTGGGCGGGAGCACGTACGAGCAGTACTTC
CDR3: CASSLGPLGGSTYEQYF

V: TRBV3-1/TRBV3-2
J: TRBJ1-5
D: .
size: .
DNA: TGTGCCAGCAGCCACCGGCGAAGTGGGCCCCAGCATTTT
CDR3: CASSHRRSGPQHF

V: TRBV18
J: TRBJ2-7
D: TRBD2
size: few
DNA: TGTGCCAGCTCACCAGGTAGCGGGCTTACCTACGAGCAGTACTTC
CDR3: CASSPGSGLTYEQYF

V: TRBV2
J: TRBJ2-2
D: TRBD2
size: .
DNA: TGTGCCAGCAAAGTGATGGCGGGAGGGAACACCGGGGAGCTGTTTTTT
CDR3: CASKVMAGGNTGELFF

V: TRBV7-9
J: TRBJ1-6
D: .
size: .
DNA: TGTGCCAGCAGCTTAGCGTTGGGGCCTAATTCACCCCTCCACTTT
CDR3: CASSLALGPNSPLHF

V: TRBV6-5
J: TRBJ2-7
D: TRBD1
size: .
DNA: TGTGCCAGCAGCCGGACAGGGGGCCATAACTACGAGCAGTACTTC
CDR3: CASSRTGGHNYEQYF

V: TRBV19
J: TRBJ2-5
D: TRBD2
size: .
DNA: TGTGCCAGTAGCCCAAATCGTCTAGCGGGAGGCCAGGGGGAGACCCAGTACTTC
CDR3: CASSPNRLAGGQGETQYF

V: TRBV20-1
J: TRBJ2-4
D: .
size: .
DNA: TGCAGTGCTAGTCCCCAATACGTTCAGTACTTC
CDR3: CSASPQYVQYF

V: TRBV7-6
J: TRBJ2-7
D: .
size: .
DNA: TGTGCCAGCAGCTTAGCGCTGGCCTACGAGCAGTACTTC
CDR3: CASSLALAYEQYF

V: TRBV6-5
J: TRBJ2-1
D: TRBD2
size: .
DNA: TGTGCCAGCACCGCTAGCGGGAGGGCCGGTGAGCAGTTCTTC
CDR3: CASTASGRAGEQFF

V: TRBV4-2
J: TRBJ1-6
D: .
size: .
DNA: TGTGCCAGCAGCCAAGATCTAAGCTACGGCCCCGGAGGTCATTCACCCCTCCACTTT
CDR3: CASSQDLSYGPGGHSPLHF

V: TRBV4-2
J: TRBJ1-5
D: .
size: .
DNA: TGTGCCAGCAGCCAAGATAAAAAAGGTAGGAGCAATCAGCCCCAGCATTTT
CDR3: CASSQDKKGRSNQPQHF

V: TRBV5-1
J: TRBJ2-1
D: TRBD2
size: .
DNA: TGCGCCAGCAGCTTGGCCCGGCGGGAGGGCCATGAGCAGTTCTTC
CDR3: CASSLARREGHEQFF

V: TRBV28
J: TRBJ1-2
D: .
size: once
DNA: TGTGCCAGCAGCCTCGGCGCAGGCTTTAACTATGGCTACACCTTC
CDR3: CASSLGAGFNYGYTF

V: TRBV28
J: TRBJ1-1
D: TRBD1
size: .
DNA: TGTGCCAGCAGTGCAGGGGGCGCGGGAACTGAAGCTTTCTTT
CDR3: CASSAGGAGTEAFF

V: TRBV27
J: TRBJ2-7
D: TRBD2
size: .
DNA: TGTGCCAGCAGTTTATTTGCGGGAGGGCCCTACGAGCAGTACTTC
CDR3: CASSLFAGGPYEQYF

V: TRBV5-6
J: TRBJ2-5
D: TRBD2
size: .
DNA: TGTGCCAGCAGCTTGGGCCCCTTCCAGGGGACTAGCGGCCAAGAGACCCAGTACTTC
CDR3: CASSLGPFQGTSGQETQYF

V: TRBV7-6
J: TRBJ2-1
D: .
size: .
DNA: TGTGCCAGCAGCTTATATCTACAGGGTGAGCAGTTCTTC
CDR3: CASSLYLQGEQFF

V: TRBV2
J: TRBJ2-7
D: .
size: .
DNA: TGTGCCAGCAGTGAACGTCAGGGCTTCCACGAGCAGTACTTC
CDR3: CASSERQGFHEQYF

V: TRBV5-6
J: TRBJ2-5
D: .
size: .
DNA: TGTGCCAGCAGCCCGGACCGGGGGACCCAGTACTTC
CDR3: CASSPDRGTQYF

V: TRBV18
J: TRBJ1-5
D: .
size: .
DNA: TGTGCCAGCTCACCTTCATTGGGAAGGGGGAATAGCAATCAGCCCCAGCATTTT
CDR3: CASSPSLGRGNSNQPQHF

V: TRBV29-1
J: TRBJ2-7
D: TRBD2
size: .
DNA: TGCAGCGTTAGGACTAGCGGGAGTACCGAGCAGTACTTC
CDR3: CSVRTSGSTEQYF

V: TRBV5-1
J: TRBJ1-3
D: .
size: once
DNA: TGCGCCAGCAGCTCGACAGGACAGAGCTCTGGAAACACCATATATTTT
CDR3: CASSSTGQSSGNTIYF

V: TRBV27
J: TRBJ1-2
D: .
size: .
DNA: TGTGCCAGCAGTACTCGGACAGCCCTTAACTATGGCTACACCTTC
CDR3: CASSTRTALNYGYTF

V: TRBV18
J: TRBJ1-6
D: .
size: .
DNA: TGTGCCAGCTCACTGTACGAACCGGGGGGCACCTATAATTCACCCCTCCACTTT
CDR3: CASSLYEPGGTYNSPLHF

V: TRBV7-2
J: TRBJ2-5
D: TRBD1
size: once
DNA: TGTGCCAGCAGCTTAGACAGGGGTTTGGAGACCCAGTACTTC
CDR3: CASSLDRGLETQYF

V: TRBV27
J: TRBJ2-7
D: .
size: .
DNA: TGTGCCAGCAGTAGAGGACTACTCCCCTACGAGCAGTACTTC
CDR3: CASSRGLLPYEQYF

V: TRBV27
J: TRBJ2-3
D: .
size: .
DNA: TGTGCCAGCAGTCCCGACAGGATTCGCACAGATACGCAGTATTTT
CDR3: CASSPDRIRTDTQYF

V: TRBV25-1
J: TRBJ1-6
D: .
size: .
DNA: TGTGCCAGCAGTGAATATGTTGGTTCACCCCTCCACTTT
CDR3: CASSEYVGSPLHF

V: TRBV28
J: TRBJ1-2
D: .
size: few
DNA: TGTGCCAGCCAGAAACAGGGTTTTCATGGCTACACCTTC
CDR3: CASQKQGFHGYTF

V: TRBV4-3
J: TRBJ1-1
D: .
size: .
DNA: TGCGCCAGCAGCTCTATTATCAACACTGAAGCTTTCTTT
CDR3: CASSSIINTEAFF

V: TRBV6-5
J: TRBJ2-7
D: .
size: .
DNA: TGTGCCAGCAGTTACTCGAACGGGGACTACGAGCAGTACTTC
CDR3: CASSYSNGDYEQYF